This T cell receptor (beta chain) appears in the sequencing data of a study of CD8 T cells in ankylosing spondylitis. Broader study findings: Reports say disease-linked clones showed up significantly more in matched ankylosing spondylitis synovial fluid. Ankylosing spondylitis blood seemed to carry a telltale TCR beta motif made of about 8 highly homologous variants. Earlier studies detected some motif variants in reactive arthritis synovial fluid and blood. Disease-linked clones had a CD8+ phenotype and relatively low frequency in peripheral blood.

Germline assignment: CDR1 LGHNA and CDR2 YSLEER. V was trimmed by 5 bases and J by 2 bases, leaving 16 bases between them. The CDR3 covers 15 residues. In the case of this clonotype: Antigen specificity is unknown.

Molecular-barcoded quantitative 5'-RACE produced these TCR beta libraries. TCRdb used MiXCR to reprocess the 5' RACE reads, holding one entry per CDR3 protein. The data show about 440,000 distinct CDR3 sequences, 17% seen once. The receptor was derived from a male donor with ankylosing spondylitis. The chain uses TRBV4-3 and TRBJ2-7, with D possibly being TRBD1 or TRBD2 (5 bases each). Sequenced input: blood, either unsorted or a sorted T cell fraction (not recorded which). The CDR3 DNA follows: TGCGCCAGCAGCTCCGGGGCGGGCGGACCCTACGAGCAGTACTTC. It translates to CASSSGAGGPYEQYF.